The T cell receptor beta chain described here comes from a study of molecular identifiers for immune sequencing clone quantification. There are many counts of this clonotype. TCRdb processed the PCR reads anew with MiXCR; each CDR3 protein has one entry. The table lists about 640,000 distinct CDR3 sequences, roughly 21% of them singletons, with 0.7% to 1% in the top ten. The CDR3 has 15 amino acids. V was clipped by 0 bases and J by 4 bases, with 12 bases between them. In germline, CDR1 is SQVTM, CDR2 ANQGSEA. The receptor's source is a human donor in good health. Some libraries in this study had Jurkat cell RNA spiked in. The genes are TRBV29-1 and TRBJ2-2, with D perhaps TRBD1 (7 bases). The sample consisted of naive CD8+ T cells from blood, with Jurkat cell RNA spiked in. Subset here: FACS-sorted CD8+CD4-CCR7+CD45RA+ naive T cells. The CDR3 bases are TGCAGCGTTGAAGACCATCAGGGGGGCACCGGGGAGCTGTTTTTT. This gives the protein CSVEDHQGGTGELFF.